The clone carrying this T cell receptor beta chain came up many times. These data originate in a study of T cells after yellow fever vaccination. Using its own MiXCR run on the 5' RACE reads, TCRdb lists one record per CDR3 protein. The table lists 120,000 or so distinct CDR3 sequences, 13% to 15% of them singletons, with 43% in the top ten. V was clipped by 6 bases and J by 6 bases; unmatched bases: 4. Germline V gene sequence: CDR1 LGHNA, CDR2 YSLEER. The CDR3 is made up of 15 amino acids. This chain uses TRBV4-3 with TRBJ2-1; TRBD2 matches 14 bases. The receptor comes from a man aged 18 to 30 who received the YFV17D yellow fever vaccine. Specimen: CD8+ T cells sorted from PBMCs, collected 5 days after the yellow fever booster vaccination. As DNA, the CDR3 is TGCGCCAGCAGGGCGGGACTAGCGGGGGTCAATGAGCAGTTCTTC. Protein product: CASRAGLAGVNEQFF.